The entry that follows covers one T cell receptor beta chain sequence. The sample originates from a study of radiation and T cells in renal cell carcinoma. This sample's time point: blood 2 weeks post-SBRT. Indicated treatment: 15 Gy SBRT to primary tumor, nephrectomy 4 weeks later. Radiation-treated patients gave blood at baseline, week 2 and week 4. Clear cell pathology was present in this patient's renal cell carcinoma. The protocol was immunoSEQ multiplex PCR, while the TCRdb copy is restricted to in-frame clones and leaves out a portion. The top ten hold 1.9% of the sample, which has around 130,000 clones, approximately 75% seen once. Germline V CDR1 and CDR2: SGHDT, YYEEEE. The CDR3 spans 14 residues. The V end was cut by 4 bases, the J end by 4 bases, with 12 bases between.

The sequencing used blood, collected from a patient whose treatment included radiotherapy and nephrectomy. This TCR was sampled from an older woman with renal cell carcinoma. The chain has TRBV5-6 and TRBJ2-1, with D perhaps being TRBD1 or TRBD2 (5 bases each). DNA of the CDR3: TGTGCCAGCAGCACACCGGGACCTTACAATGAGCAGTTCTTC. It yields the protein CASSTPGPYNEQFF. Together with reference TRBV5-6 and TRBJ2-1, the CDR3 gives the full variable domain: DAGVTQSPTHLIKTRGQQVTLRCSPKSGHDTVSWYQQALGQGPQFIFQYYEEEERQRGNFPDRFSGHQFPNYSSELNVNALLLGDSALYLCASSTPGPYNEQFFGPGTRLTVL.